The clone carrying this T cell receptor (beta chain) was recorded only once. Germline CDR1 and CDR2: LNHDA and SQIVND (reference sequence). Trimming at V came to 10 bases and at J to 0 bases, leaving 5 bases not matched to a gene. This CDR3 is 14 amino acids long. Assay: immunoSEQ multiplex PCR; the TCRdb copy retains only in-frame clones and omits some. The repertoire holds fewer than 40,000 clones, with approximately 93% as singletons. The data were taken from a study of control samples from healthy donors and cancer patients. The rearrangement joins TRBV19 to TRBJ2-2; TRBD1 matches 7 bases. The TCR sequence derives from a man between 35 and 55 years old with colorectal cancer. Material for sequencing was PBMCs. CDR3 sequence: CATATGTNTGELFF. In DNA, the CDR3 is TGTGCCACGGCGACAGGGACGAACACCGGGGAGCTGTTTTTT. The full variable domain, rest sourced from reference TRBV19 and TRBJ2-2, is DGGITQSPKYLFRKEGQNVTLSCEQNLNHDAMYWYRQDPGQGLRLIYYSQIVNDFQKGDIAEGYSVSREKKESFPLTVTSAQKNPTAFYLCATATGTNTGELFFGEGSRLTVL.